This T cell receptor beta chain was identified in a study of response to subunit inactivated influenza vaccine. Findings and caveats of the study: Researchers suggested that each seasonal influenza vaccination recruits few new T cells.

A note on this clonotype: No antigen is known for it.

Germline lookup yields CDR1 DFQATT and CDR2 SNEGSKA (reference sequence). The CDR3 covers 14 residues. The V and J ends lost 1 base and 5 bases respectively, with 14 bases between them. TCRdb processed the RT-PCR reads anew with MiXCR; each CDR3 protein has one entry. The sample includes approximately 700,000 distinct CDR3 sequences, 15% to 19% of them seen just once. Sample: PBMCs from blood, taken roughly 12 days after vaccination. This sequence was found in a man between 50 and 59 years old who received an inactivated influenza vaccine. This sequence joins TRBV20-1 and TRBJ2-5, with a tentative D call TRBD2 (6 bases). The CDR3 DNA follows: TGCAGTGCTAGAGTCTCTCCGGGAGATGAGACCCAGTACTTC. Translating it yields CSARVSPGDETQYF.